This TCR beta chain was identified during a study of T cells in Graves' hyperthyroidism and ophthalmopathy. With duration under 3 months, ophthalmopathy was active: Clinical Activity Score at least 3, NOSPECS at least 4. Whole-study results and caveats: Most thyroid clonotypes expanded above 0.001 were also detected in blood.

TCR beta CDR3 regions were amplified from RNA transcripts. HTBI primers were employed in a first-round RT-PCR of the TCR CDR3. Each CDR3 protein is one row after TCRdb ran MiXCR on the multiplex PCR reads. Of about 600,000 distinct CDR3 sequences listed, roughly a sixth are singletons. Remarks on this clonotype: Its antigen is not identified.

There are 15 residues in the CDR3. Germline-derived CDR1 and CDR2 are LNHDA and SQIVND (reference sequence). V dropped 11 bases and J dropped 3 bases, with 20 bases sitting between them. Sequenced material: blood. The source is a woman in her thirties or forties with Graves' ophthalmopathy. The chain carries TRBV19 and TRBJ2-1; possibly TRBD1 or TRBD2 for D (5 bases each). In nucleotides, the CDR3 is TGTGCCTCAAGGTGGCAGGGAGCTGGCTACAATGAGCAGTTCTTC. Residues: CASRWQGAGYNEQFF.